The 8 T cell receptor beta chains listed next were all sequenced from one sample in a study of T-cell reconstitution after alpha-beta-depleted transplantation in children (dated by TCRdb to 2015 to 2016). The label giving this sample's treatment or condition can be read as: allogeneic hematopoietic cell transplantation with graft depleted of TCRalphabeta T cells and CD19 B cells. The library was generated by PCR. The data were produced on an Illumina HiSeq 2500. TCR libraries were prepared with molecular barcoding, using unique molecular identifiers to normalize TCRbeta repertoire quantification. TCRdb reworked the public reads: Q25 trimming with fastp, MiXCR clone assembly, productive beta chains retained. CDR3 protein sequences are deduplicated, and each keeps its most common genes and DNA. For this sample the table gives around 250,000 distinct CDR3 sequences, of which roughly 8.2% were detected only once. The ten largest make up 6.3% of the sample.

The starting material was PBMCs, mostly from graft donor cells, obtained 180 days after TCRalphabeta/CD19-depleted stem cell transplant. All receptors come from a male patient between 5 and 17 years old who had a stem cell transplant for acute lymphoblastic leukemia, so the T cells may come from the graft donor.

This clonotype was detected many times. The V and J genes are TRBV3-1 and TRBJ1-3, with a possible D match to TRBD1 (5 bases). V lost 2 bases, J lost 2 bases, and 10 bases lay in between. The CDR3 loop spans 15 amino acids. Per the germline V gene, CDR1 is LGHDT and CDR2 is YNNKEL (reference sequence). CDR3 region: CASSQMGGAGNTIYF. In nucleotides, the CDR3 is TGTGCCAGCAGCCAAATGGGGGGAGCTGGAAACACCATATATTTT.

This clonotype was detected ten times or more. The chain combines TRBV28 with TRBJ2-3; 12 nucleotides line up with TRBD2. With 3 bases clipped from V and 5 bases from J, the junction kept 9 bases outside the gene matches. The CDR3 is 17 residues long. Germline CDR1 reads MDHEN; CDR2 reads SYDVKM. DNA for the CDR3: TGTGCCAGCAGTTTGGCTAGCGGGAGGGCCTGGGGAGATACGCAGTATTTT. Protein: CASSLASGRAWGDTQYF.

This clonotype came up many times. The chain links TRBV4-2 to TRBJ1-2; D gene uncertain. Per germline, CDR1 LGHNA and CDR2 YNFKEQ. V was trimmed by 0 bases and J by 0 bases, leaving 11 bases between them. The CDR3 is 16 residues long. The CDR3 nucleotides are TGTGCCAGCAGCCAAGAAGTCGGCGGCCCTAACTATGGCTACACCTTC. As protein: CASSQEVGGPNYGYTF.

This clonotype was counted ten times or more. The chain employs TRBV3-1 and TRBJ1-2; TRBD1 is a possible D gene (5 bases). Germline values: CDR1 LGHDT, CDR2 YNNKEL (reference sequence). CDR3 length: 12 amino acids. Trimming left V 7 bases short and J 6 bases short, with 12 bases between. CDR3 nucleotide sequence: TGTGCCAGCACCCGAGGCAGGGATGGCTACACCTTC. Protein sequence: CASTRGRDGYTF. The variable domain in full, completed from reference TRBV3-1 and TRBJ1-2, reads DTAVSQTPKYLVTQMGNDKSIKCEQNLGHDTMYWYKQDSKKFLKIMFSYNNKELIINETVPNRFSPKSPDKAHLNLHINSLELGDSAVYFCASTRGRDGYTFGSGTRLTVV.

This clonotype has a count of ten or more. The genes are TRBV5-1 and TRBJ1-1, with no clear D. The V gene lost 2 bases and the J gene lost 0 bases, with 5 bases spanning the gap. The CDR3 runs 13 residues. CDR1 is SGHRS, CDR2 YFSETQ, per germline. CDR3 loop: CASSFHVNTEAFF. The CDR3 region has the DNA TGCGCCAGCAGCTTTCATGTGAACACTGAAGCTTTCTTT.

This clonotype has a count of ten or more. In DNA, the CDR3 is TGTGCCAGCAGCTTTCTTGGCGGGGGGGAAACAGATACGCAGTATTTT. This encodes CASSFLGGGETDTQYF. This chain links TRBV7-2 with TRBJ2-3; 9 bases align to TRBD2. The CDR3 runs to 16 residues. V was clipped by 3 bases and J by 3 bases; unmatched bases: 7. Germline CDR1 reads SGHTA; CDR2 reads FQGNSA.

This clonotype was observed at least ten times. V gene TRBV7-6 combines with J gene TRBJ2-7; tentative D call: TRBD2 (6 bases). Germline V gives CDR1 SGHVS, CDR2 FNYEAQ. The V end lost 3 bases, the J end lost 3 bases, and 9 bases lay between the germline ends. The CDR3 covers 13 residues. CDR3 in amino acids: CASSFGDFYEQYF. CDR3 DNA sequence: TGTGCCAGCAGCTTCGGGGACTTCTACGAGCAGTACTTC.

This clonotype was detected a few times. The genes are TRBV14 and TRBJ2-4; D may be TRBD2 (6 bases). The CDR3 covers 20 residues. The germline V and J ends were trimmed by 0 bases and 0 bases, with 21 bases remaining between them. CDR1 is SGHDN, CDR2 FVKESK, per germline. CDR3 nucleotide sequence: TGTGCCAGCAGCCAAGAACCCGGGGGAGTAGCGGAAATAGCCAAAAACATTCAGTACTTC. Translating gives CASSQEPGGVAEIAKNIQYF.